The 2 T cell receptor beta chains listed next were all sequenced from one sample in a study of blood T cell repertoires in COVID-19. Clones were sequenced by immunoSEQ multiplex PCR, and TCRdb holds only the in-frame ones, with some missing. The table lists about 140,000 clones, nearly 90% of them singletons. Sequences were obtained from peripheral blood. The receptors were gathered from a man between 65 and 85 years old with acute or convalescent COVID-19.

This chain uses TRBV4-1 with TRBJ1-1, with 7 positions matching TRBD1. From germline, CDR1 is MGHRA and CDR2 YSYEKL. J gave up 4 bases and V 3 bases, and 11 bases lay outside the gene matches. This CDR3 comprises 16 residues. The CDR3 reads CASSQIGQAGSTEAFF. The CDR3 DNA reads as TGCGCCAGCAGCCAGATAGGACAGGCCGGATCCACTGAAGCTTTCTTT.

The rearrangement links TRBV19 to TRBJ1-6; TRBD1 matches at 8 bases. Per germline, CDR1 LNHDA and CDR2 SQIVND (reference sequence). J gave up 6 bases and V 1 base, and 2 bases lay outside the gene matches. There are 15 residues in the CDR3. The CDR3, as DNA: TGTGCCAGTAGTATAGGACAGGGGAGTAATTCACCCCTCCACTTT. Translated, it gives CASSIGQGSNSPLHF. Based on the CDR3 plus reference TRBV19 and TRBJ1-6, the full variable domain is DGGITQSPKYLFRKEGQNVTLSCEQNLNHDAMYWYRQDPGQGLRLIYYSQIVNDFQKGDIAEGYSVSREKKESFPLTVTSAQKNPTAFYLCASSIGQGSNSPLHFGNGTRLTVT.